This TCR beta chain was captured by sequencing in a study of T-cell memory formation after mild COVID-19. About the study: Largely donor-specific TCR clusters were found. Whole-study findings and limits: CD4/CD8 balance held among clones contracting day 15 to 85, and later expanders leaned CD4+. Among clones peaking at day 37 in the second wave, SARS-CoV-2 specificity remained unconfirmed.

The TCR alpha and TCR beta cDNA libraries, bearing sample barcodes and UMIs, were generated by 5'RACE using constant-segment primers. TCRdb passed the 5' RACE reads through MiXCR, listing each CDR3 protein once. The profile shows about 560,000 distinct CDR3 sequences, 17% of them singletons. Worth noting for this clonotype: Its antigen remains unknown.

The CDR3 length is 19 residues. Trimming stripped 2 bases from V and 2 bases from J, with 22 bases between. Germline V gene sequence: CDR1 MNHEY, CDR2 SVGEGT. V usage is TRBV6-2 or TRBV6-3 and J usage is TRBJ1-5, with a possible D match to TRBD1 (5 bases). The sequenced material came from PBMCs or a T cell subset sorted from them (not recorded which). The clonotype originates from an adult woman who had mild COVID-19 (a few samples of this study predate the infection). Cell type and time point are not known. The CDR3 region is CASSYGFRSGRGGNQPQHF. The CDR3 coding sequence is TGTGCCAGCAGTTACGGTTTCAGATCGGGGAGGGGAGGCAATCAGCCCCAGCATTTT.